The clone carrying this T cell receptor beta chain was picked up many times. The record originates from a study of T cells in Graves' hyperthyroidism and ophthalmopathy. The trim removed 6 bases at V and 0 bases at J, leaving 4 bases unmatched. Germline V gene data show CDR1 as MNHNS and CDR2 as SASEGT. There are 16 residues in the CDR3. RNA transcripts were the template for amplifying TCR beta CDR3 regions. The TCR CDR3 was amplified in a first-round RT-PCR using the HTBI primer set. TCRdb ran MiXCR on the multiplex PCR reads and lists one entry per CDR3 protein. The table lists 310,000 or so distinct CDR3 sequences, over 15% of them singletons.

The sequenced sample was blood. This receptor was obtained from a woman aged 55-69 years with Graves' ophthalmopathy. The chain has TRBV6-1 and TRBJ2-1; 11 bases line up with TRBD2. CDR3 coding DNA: TGTGCCAGCAGACCTCTAGCGGGGGGCTCCTACAATGAGCAGTTCTTC. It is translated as CASRPLAGGSYNEQFF.